These T cell receptor beta chains were read from a single sample in a study of molecular identifiers for immune sequencing clone quantification. TCRdb ran MiXCR on the PCR reads and lists one entry per CDR3 protein. There are more than 300,000 distinct CDR3 sequences in the sample; 20% to 25% occur only once, and approximately 0.8% lies in the top ten. The sequenced material came from naive CD8+ T cells from blood, with Jurkat cell RNA spiked in. These receptors originate from a human donor in good health. Some libraries in this study had Jurkat cell RNA spiked in. Both conserved end residues are trimmed from each CDR3. Fields, in order: D gene, clone size, V gene, CDR3 protein. A D gene is named only where the DNA matches it firmly. The listing skips clone size in some rows; elsewhere it reads once, few, many or a size class.

.	many	TRBV5-1	ASSLNGVEQY
.	.	TRBV4-2	ASSQEAQTSYADTQY
TRBD2	many	TRBV4-3	ASSQDRASGAYEQF
TRBD1	many	TRBV6-5	ASSPRYGTVEQY
.	many	TRBV28	ASSQFSDSKAYEQY
TRBD1	few	TRBV7-9	ASSLLDRAPNTGELF
TRBD2	.	TRBV20-1	GARTRGDSGTSGRGGPYEQY
.	many	TRBV28	ASPPAQTSSEQY
TRBD2	many	TRBV7-2	ASSPTLKRGTDTQY
.	few	TRBV20-1	SARRARQSSYEQY
TRBD1	.	TRBV4-3	ASSQDGRDRGNTGELF
.	few	TRBV6-6	ASSYSRIGTKDTQY
TRBD2	many	TRBV9	ASSPGRDMLHEQY
.	.	TRBV2	ASSEGPGAQGDTQY
.	few	TRBV19	ASSILLYNEQF
.	many	TRBV5-6	ASSLSSGYNQPQH
TRBD2	many	TRBV29-1	SVEEAGDNEQF
.	few	TRBV13	ASSVGHESEKLF
TRBD1	many	TRBV7-9	ASSQPGQGKYEQY